The present TCR beta chain was sequenced within a study of T-cell memory formation after mild COVID-19. The germline gives CDR1 SQVTM, CDR2 ANQGSEA. V was pared by 3 bases and J by 3 bases, with 7 bases between. CDR3 size: 12 residues. 5'RACE primed at constant segments yielded TCR alpha and TCR beta cDNA libraries bearing sample barcodes and UMIs. Via MiXCR, TCRdb re-called the 5' RACE reads, giving one row per CDR3 protein. Of about 180,000 distinct CDR3 sequences listed, about a fifth are singletons. V is TRBV29-1 and J is TRBJ2-3, with D perhaps being TRBD1 or TRBD2 (5 bases each). This TCR derives from a man aged 18 to 30 who had mild COVID-19 (a few samples of this study predate the infection). Cell type and time point are not known. The specimen sequenced was PBMCs or a T cell subset sorted from them (not recorded which). The CDR3 is CSVDEGTDTQYF. The CDR3 DNA reads as TGCAGCGTTGACGAGGGGACAGATACGCAGTATTTT.